This is a list of T cell receptor beta chains from one sample in a study of beta chain features in type 1 diabetes. TCRdb's copy holds only in-frame clones and misses some; the assay was immunoSEQ multiplex PCR. The table has hundreds of thousands of clones, around 30% seen once; the top ten hold 0.05% to 0.07%. The sequencing input was naive CD4+ T cells from blood. The receptors shown here come from a man aged 18-30 years in good health. Each CDR3 is given with its conserved first and last residue. A D gene is named only where the DNA matches it firmly. A row's size may be missing; if present it is once, few, many or a size class.

J gene	D gene	clone size	V gene	CDR3 DNA	CDR3 protein
TRBJ2-5	TRBD2	few	TRBV2	TGTGCCAGCAGTCCGCCTCGGAGCGGGAGAGGCGAGACCCAGTACTTC	CASSPPRSGRGETQYF
TRBJ2-3	-	few	TRBV7-9	TGTGCCAGCAGCATCTTTGGACTACCAACGGGTACGCAGTATTTT	CASSIFGLPTGTQYF
TRBJ1-2	TRBD1	-	TRBV5-6	TGTGCCAGCACCCCCACGACAGGGTATTCTTATGGCTACACCTTC	CASTPTTGYSYGYTF
TRBJ2-3	-	-	TRBV5-4	TGTGCCAGCAGCAGGGGGCGGGAGAGCACAGATACGCAGTATTTT	CASSRGRESTDTQYF
TRBJ2-7	TRBD2	-	TRBV9	TGTGCCAGCAGCGTAGGGCTAGCGGGAGGGGAGCAGTACTTC	CASSVGLAGGEQYF
TRBJ2-1	TRBD2	few	TRBV4-1	TGCGCCAGCAGCCGCTGGACTAGCGGGGATAATGAGCAGTTCTTC	CASSRWTSGDNEQFF
TRBJ2-7	-	-	TRBV5-4	TGTGCCAGCAGCTACGGATTGAGAAGCAACGAGCAGTACTTC	CASSYGLRSNEQYF
TRBJ2-7	-	-	TRBV9	TGTGCCAGCAGCGTAGCTTCATGGCCCTACGAGCAGTACTTC	CASSVASWPYEQYF
TRBJ2-5	TRBD1	-	TRBV29-1	TGCAGCGTTGAGCGGGGACAGGGTGGGACCCAGTACTTC	CSVERGQGGTQYF
TRBJ1-1	-	few	TRBV7-2	TGTGCCAGCAGCTACGGGCCATTGTCGAACACTGAAGCTTTCTTT	CASSYGPLSNTEAFF
TRBJ2-7	-	once	TRBV6-5	TGTGCCATCCGGGTTCCGCGGACGGGGGAGCAGTACTTC	CAIRVPRTGEQYF
TRBJ2-3	-	-	TRBV5-1	TGCGCCAGCAGCTTGGCTCGGCAGGGGATGGATACGCAGTATTTT	CASSLARQGMDTQYF
TRBJ1-2	TRBD1	-	TRBV30	TGTGCCTGGAGTGTACACCGACAGGGAGGCTCCGGCTACACCTTC	CAWSVHRQGGSGYTF
TRBJ2-3	-	few	TRBV7-9	TGTGCCAGCAGCTTCGGCGGAGGCACAGATACGCAGTATTTT	CASSFGGGTDTQYF
TRBJ1-4	-	-	TRBV10-3	TGTGCCATCAGTGAGGGGGAAAAACTGTTTTTT	CAISEGEKLFF
TRBJ2-6	-	-	TRBV19	TGTGCCAGTAGTCTCGGTCGGGGGACCAACTCTGGGGCCAACGTCCTGACTTTC	CASSLGRGTNSGANVLTF
TRBJ1-1	-	few	TRBV30	TGTGCCTGGAGAAAGTGGACAGTTACCTCTTGGAACACTGAAGCTTTCTTT	CAWRKWTVTSWNTEAFF
TRBJ2-5	TRBD2	-	TRBV9	TGTGCCAGCAGCCCCCGACTAGCAGGAGAGACCCAGTACTTC	CASSPRLAGETQYF
TRBJ2-7	TRBD2	-	TRBV7-9	TGTGCCAGCAGCTCCCCTAGCGGGATCATCTACTTC	CASSSPSGIIYF
TRBJ1-2	-	-	TRBV9	TGTGCCAGCAGCGTGGACGCTAACTATGGCTACACCTTC	CASSVDANYGYTF
TRBJ2-4	TRBD1	-	TRBV2	TGTGCCAGCGGGACAGAGAAAAACATTCAGTACTTC	CASGTEKNIQYF
TRBJ2-5	TRBD2	few	TRBV5-1	TGCGCCACATGCCCGGGGAGGGCAGAAGAGACCCAGTACTTC	CATCPGRAEETQYF
TRBJ2-3	-	few	TRBV27	TGTGCCAGCAGTTTAGGGCCACGGGTAGATACGCAGTATTTT	CASSLGPRVDTQYF
TRBJ1-1	-	-	TRBV30	TGTGCCTGGAGTCCCGGCCGGCGGAACACTGAAGCTTTCTTT	CAWSPGRRNTEAFF
TRBJ2-5	-	few	TRBV7-9	TGTGCCAGCAGCCCGGGACTCGCCGGGGAGACCCAGTACTTC	CASSPGLAGETQYF
TRBJ2-7	-	-	TRBV29-1	TGCAGCGTCGCTGGCGTCTACGAGCAGTACTTC	CSVAGVYEQYF
TRBJ2-5	-	few	TRBV19	TGTGCCAGTAGTATAGGACTAAGAGAGACCCAGTACTTC	CASSIGLRETQYF
TRBJ2-7	-	-	TRBV9	TGTGCCAGCAGCGTGAGCGGTCAGATCTACGAGCAGTACTTC	CASSVSGQIYEQYF
TRBJ2-1	TRBD1	few	TRBV30	TGTGCCTGGAGTGGAAGGAATGCCAGGGGGATCGAGTATGAGCAGTTCTTC	CAWSGRNARGIEYEQFF
TRBJ1-5	-	-	TRBV19	TGTGCCAGTAGTATCAGGGGTATTCAGCCCCAGCATTTT	CASSIRGIQPQHF
TRBJ2-4	TRBD1	few	TRBV30	TGTGCCTGGAGCTTCAGGGGGCCCAAAAACATTCAGTACTTC	CAWSFRGPKNIQYF
TRBJ2-7	-	few	TRBV9	TGTGCCAGCAGCGTGTCGACCGGAGACGAGCAGTACTTC	CASSVSTGDEQYF
TRBJ2-2	-	-	TRBV15	TGTGCCACCAAACCGGGAGCGGACACCGGGGAGCTGTTTTTT	CATKPGADTGELFF
TRBJ2-1	-	-	TRBV15	TGTGCCACCAGCAGAATGACTTGGGACTTTTACAATGAGCAGTTCTTC	CATSRMTWDFYNEQFF
TRBJ1-5	-	-	TRBV30	TGTGCCTGGAGTGGGACGGCGAATCAGCCCCAGCATTTT	CAWSGTANQPQHF
TRBJ2-7	TRBD1	-	TRBV7-9	TGTGCCAGCAGCTACACCGGGACAGGGGACGAGCAGTACTTC	CASSYTGTGDEQYF
TRBJ2-5	TRBD2	-	TRBV2	TGTGCCAGCGCCCCGGGAAGCTCCGGGAGGGAGACCCAGTACTTC	CASAPGSSGRETQYF
TRBJ2-3	TRBD2	few	TRBV7-2	TGTGCCAGCAACTTAGCGGGAGGGCTAGATACGCAGTATTTT	CASNLAGGLDTQYF
TRBJ1-2	-	-	TRBV30	TGTGCCTGGAGTGAAAGCAAAGGCGGCTACACCTTC	CAWSESKGGYTF
TRBJ2-1	TRBD1	-	TRBV5-6	TGTGCCAGCAGCGCCACGGACAGGGGGCAGGAGCAGTTCTTC	CASSATDRGQEQFF
TRBJ2-4	-	-	TRBV5-4	TGTGCCAGCAGCTTATTTAGCGGCCTAGCCAAAAACATTCAGTACTTC	CASSLFSGLAKNIQYF
TRBJ2-6	-	-	TRBV4-2	TGTGCCAGCAGCGTACAGGGCTCTGGGGCCAACGTCCTGACTTTC	CASSVQGSGANVLTF
TRBJ2-1	-	-	TRBV7-7	TGTGCTAGCAGCTTAGGAGGGGCGGATGAGCAGTTCTTC	CASSLGGADEQFF
TRBJ2-6	TRBD1	few	TRBV7-9	TGTGCCAGCAGCTTAACAGGGGGCTCCGGGGCCAACGTCCTGACTTTC	CASSLTGGSGANVLTF
TRBJ2-5	-	-	TRBV30	TGTGCCTGGAGTAATCGGGTCTCCCAGTACTTC	CAWSNRVSQYF